The present TCR beta chain was sequenced within a study of identical twins. This clonotype was found a few times. What it recognizes is unknown. This CDR3 is 15 amino acids long. The V end lost 0 bases, the J end lost 6 bases, and 12 bases lay between the germline ends. One entry per CDR3 protein, called by TCRdb with MiXCR from the 5' RACE reads. This sample carries some 690,000 distinct CDR3 sequences, approximately 22% of them seen once, and the ten largest clones take 4.3%. Findings and limits, study-wide: Within twin pairs, the out-of-frame alpha sequences they shared showed excess low generation probability.

The same data also contributed to another study, on T cells expressing NK-cell markers. That investigation notes: It was sorted CD3+CD56+NKG2C+, CD3+CD56+NKG2C- and CD3+CD56-NKG2C+ T cells that supplied the TCR beta repertoires. The share of CD8+ T cells held by dominant NKG2C+ clonotypes was about 1.0-8% in about 6 donors. Also leading the CD3+CD56-NKG2C+ fraction in a handful of donors were these clonotypes.

This receptor was taken from a woman younger than 35 in good health. J is TRBJ1-5 and V is TRBV12-3 or TRBV12-4, with D maybe TRBD1 (6 bases). Sequenced sample: PBMCs. The CDR3 here is CASSLARGGSQPQHF. The CDR3 coding sequence is TGTGCCAGCAGTTTAGCGCGAGGGGGGAGTCAGCCCCAGCATTTT.